The clone carrying this TCR beta chain has only one observation. Its target is not known. Time point given: blood 4 weeks post-SBRT, at nephrectomy. Noted treatment: 15 Gy SBRT to primary tumor, nephrectomy 4 weeks later. The sample comes from a study of radiation and T cells in renal cell carcinoma. Study results and limitations: From baseline, blood top tumor clonotypes peaked at 2 weeks post-radiation.

Some clones are missing from TCRdb's copy, which holds only in-frame ones; the method was immunoSEQ multiplex PCR. Counted here are about 170,000 clones, roughly nine tenths occurring once; the ten biggest clones make up over 9%. The sequence was collected from a woman aged 50 to 65 with renal cell carcinoma. The sample in question was blood, obtained from a patient whose treatment included radiotherapy and nephrectomy.

CDR3 DNA sequence: TGTGCCAGCAGTGAAGCAACAGATACGCAGTATTTT. This translates into CASSEATDTQYF. This chain uses TRBV6-1 with TRBJ2-3; D uncertain. The CDR3 sequence is 12 residues long. The V and J ends lost 0 bases and 3 bases respectively, with 1 base between them. CDR1 is MNHNS and CDR2 is SASEGT in the germline V gene.